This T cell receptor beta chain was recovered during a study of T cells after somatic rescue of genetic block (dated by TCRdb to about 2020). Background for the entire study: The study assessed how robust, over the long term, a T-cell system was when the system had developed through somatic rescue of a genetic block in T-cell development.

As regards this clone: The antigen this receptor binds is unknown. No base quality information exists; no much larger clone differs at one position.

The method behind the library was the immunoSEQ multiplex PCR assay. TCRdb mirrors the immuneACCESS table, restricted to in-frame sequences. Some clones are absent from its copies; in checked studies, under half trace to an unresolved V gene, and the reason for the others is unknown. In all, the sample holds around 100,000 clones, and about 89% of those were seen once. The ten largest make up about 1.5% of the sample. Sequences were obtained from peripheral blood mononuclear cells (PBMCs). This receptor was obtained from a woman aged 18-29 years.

The DNA sequence is given as TGTGCCAGCTTCCTCCACGGCGGGGAGCTGTTTTTT. It encodes CASFLHGGELFF. The chain couples TRBV21-1 to TRBJ2-2; TRBD2, the table's D call, lacks a check against the DNA. TRBV21-1 is recorded as a pseudogene. Including cysteine and phenylalanine, the CDR3 has 12 amino acids. CDR3 DNA only is kept here, 36 bases in frame from base 1.